This T cell receptor beta chain comes out of a study of Ad26.COV2.S vaccination and SARS-CoV-2 variants. For this clone: Other DNA sequences in the same sample also yield this CDR3.

The method was immunoSEQ multiplex PCR; TCRdb's version includes in-frame clones alone and lacks a portion of them. This sample carries some 420,000 clones, 70% to 90% of them seen once, and the ten largest clones take 3.6%. CDR1 and CDR2 (germline): MNHEY, SVGAGI. With 5 bases removed from V and 1 base from J, the gap between germline ends came to 6 bases. CDR3 length: 13 residues. Treatment noted: roughly 19 received Ad26.COV2.S at low or high dose, single or two shots; 5 received placebo; per-sample allocation not given. All samples were drawn on day 63, counting from the first vaccine or placebo injection.

The chain carries TRBV6-5 and TRBJ1-5, with D possibly matching TRBD1 (5 bases). This receptor was taken from a person aged 18-65 years who received the Ad26.COV2.S COVID-19 vaccine or a placebo. The sequencing here drew on peripheral blood, taken in a trial of Ad26.COV2.S vaccine versus placebo. CDR3 sequence: CASSPGSNQPQHF. DNA for the CDR3: TGTGCCAGCAGTCCAGGGAGCAATCAGCCCCAGCATTTT.